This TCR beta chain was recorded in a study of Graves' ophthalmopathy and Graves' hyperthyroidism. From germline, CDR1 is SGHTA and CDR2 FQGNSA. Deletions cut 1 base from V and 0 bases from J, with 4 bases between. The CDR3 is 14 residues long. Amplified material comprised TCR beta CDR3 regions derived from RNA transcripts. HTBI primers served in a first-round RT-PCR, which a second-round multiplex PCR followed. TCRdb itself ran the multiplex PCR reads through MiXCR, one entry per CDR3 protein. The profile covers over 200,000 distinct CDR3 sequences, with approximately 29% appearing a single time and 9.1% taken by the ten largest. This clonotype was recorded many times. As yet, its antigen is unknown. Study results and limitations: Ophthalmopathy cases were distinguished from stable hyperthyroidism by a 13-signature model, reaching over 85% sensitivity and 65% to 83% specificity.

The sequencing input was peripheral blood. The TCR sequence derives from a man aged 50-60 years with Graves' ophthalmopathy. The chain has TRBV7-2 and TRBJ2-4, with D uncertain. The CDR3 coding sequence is TGTGCCAGCAGCTTAGGACCAGCCAAAAACATTCAGTACTTC. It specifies CASSLGPAKNIQYF.